These T cell receptor beta chains were read from a single sample in a study of cytomegalovirus exposure and HLA in healthy donors. TCRdb keeps only in-frame clones here, not all; method: immunoSEQ multiplex PCR. Of around 75,000 clones listed, 70% to 80% were seen once; the top ten hold 3% to 3.5%. Sequenced sample: PBMCs. These TCRs come from a middle-aged man in good health and CMV-seronegative. Each CDR3 is given with its conserved first and last residue. The order of the fields is V gene, J gene, CDR3 protein.

TRBV19	TRBJ1-2	CASSIEDYRNYGYTF
TRBV19	TRBJ2-5	CASSIGEQMGETQYF
TRBV5-1	TRBJ1-4	CASSVIVGDSEKLFF
TRBV18	TRBJ2-2	CASSPQVSGPNTGELFF
TRBV5-1	TRBJ1-6	CASSLDTGSEDSPLHF
TRBV6-5	TRBJ1-5	CASSYRAGGSNQPQHF
TRBV6-5	TRBJ2-7	CASSPGTGDTYEQYF
TRBV6-1	TRBJ2-7	CASNLSYEQYF
TRBV5-4	TRBJ1-2	CASSKQGVNYGYTF
TRBV4-2	TRBJ2-5	CASSQDRGGGETQYF
TRBV30	TRBJ1-5	CAWGGTVNQPQHF
TRBV2	TRBJ2-1	CAASRGGWNEQFF
TRBV7-9	TRBJ1-6	CSSSFVGQGTLHF
TRBV9	TRBJ1-1	CASSVAGTGVTEAFF
TRBV6-6	TRBJ2-3	CASRGDRVRTDTQYF
TRBV7-9	TRBJ1-6	CASRWSDNSPLHF
TRBV9	TRBJ2-7	CASSVEQGKPYEQYF
TRBV7-7	TRBJ2-5	CASSIRDRETQYF
TRBV6-6	TRBJ2-7	CASSFDRESSYEQYF
TRBV6-6	TRBJ2-4	CASSYSRQGADIQYF
TRBV28	TRBJ1-5	CASSTGDRVNQPQHF
TRBV6-4	TRBJ2-6	CASSEVVSSGANVLTF
TRBV5-1	TRBJ2-1	CASSSSTGTEQFF
TRBV2	TRBJ1-3	CASNRETGNTIYF
TRBV7-9	TRBJ1-2	CASSPEGDYGYPF
TRBV28	TRBJ1-5	CASSQEGDSSSNQPQHF
TRBV28	TRBJ1-1	CASTDSDIGKAFF
TRBV30	TRBJ2-5	CAWSGLQGAETQYF